These T cell receptor beta chains were read from a single sample in a study of T cell repertoires in cytomegalovirus infection. TCRdb processed the reads anew with MiXCR; each CDR3 protein has one entry. The table shows fewer than 250,000 distinct CDR3 sequences, with over 20% occurring only once. Source material: CD8+ T cells from PBMCs. These receptors were obtained from a human donor in good health (CMV status not recorded). Some clones in this sample may be carry-over from other donors' samples. Both conserved end residues are part of each CDR3. For some rows the clone size is stated as once, few or many, or as a class when expanded; others skip it.

abundance,len,v_gene,CDR3aa
many,17,TRBV10-3,CAISEEQATAAYYGYTF
many,15,TRBV6-1,CASGQQGGSNQPQHF
few,16,TRBV3-1,CASSQSGGLPYNEQFF
NA,16,TRBV14,CASSQDPGRGYNEQFF
many,18,TRBV7-2,CASSLHGLLAENTDTQYF
NA,14,TRBV28,CASSSQGADEKLFF
NA,15,TRBV7-4,CASRQIGGIDTEAFF
NA,15,TRBV25-1,CASSDGTIALNEQFF
NA,16,TRBV29-1,CSVEGGVLPRTDTQYF
NA,17,TRBV4-1,CASSQDSPKGTTYEQYF
many,15,TRBV6-2/TRBV6-3,CASSTSLTGAYEQYF
once,13,TRBV28,CASTRLRNTGAFF
many,11,TRBV7-2,CASSYTGFLLF
NA,16,TRBV14,CASSQDPGSGRYEQYF
NA,13,TRBV6-5,CASSGRVTDTQYF
many,15,TRBV7-9,CASSLSESSYNEQFF
few,15,TRBV7-6,CASSPNSATNEKLFF
NA,14,TRBV28,CASSWTTNRGDYTF
few,14,TRBV28,CASSFGAGGLPQHF
few,15,TRBV7-9,CASSLSGLSGNEQYF
few,13,TRBV24-1,CATSDFSGYLYTF
many,14,TRBV20-1,CSASGAIVTDEQYF
NA,14,TRBV5-6,CASSRTSGVNTQYF
few,14,TRBV4-1,CASTQGTGDHEQYF
NA,14,TRBV11-1,CASTLGGGVNEQYF
NA,14,TRBV28,CASSSIWAQETQYF
many,14,TRBV7-2,CASSWGTGGEKLFF
NA,15,TRBV2,CASSDYRTDQETQYF
many,13,TRBV2,CASTAGDTGELFF
many,16,TRBV7-8,CASSSGQGQPVGELFF
few,14,TRBV10-3,CAIKEGQGTEKLFF
few,19,TRBV28,CASSFGSAGTFYSNQPQHF
few,15,TRBV6-1,CASSEQSYSNQPQHF
NA,13,TRBV7-6,CASSFLGNYGYTF
NA,13,TRBV19,CASSIGGGSGYTF
few,15,TRBV5-6,CASSRPTGGSYEQYF
NA,15,TRBV4-1,CTSSPQPGQKTEAFF
NA,14,TRBV19,CASSTRGGYTEAFF
many,14,TRBV7-8,CASSPWAGLNEQYF
few,17,TRBV4-1,CASSQFRLTAANYGYTF